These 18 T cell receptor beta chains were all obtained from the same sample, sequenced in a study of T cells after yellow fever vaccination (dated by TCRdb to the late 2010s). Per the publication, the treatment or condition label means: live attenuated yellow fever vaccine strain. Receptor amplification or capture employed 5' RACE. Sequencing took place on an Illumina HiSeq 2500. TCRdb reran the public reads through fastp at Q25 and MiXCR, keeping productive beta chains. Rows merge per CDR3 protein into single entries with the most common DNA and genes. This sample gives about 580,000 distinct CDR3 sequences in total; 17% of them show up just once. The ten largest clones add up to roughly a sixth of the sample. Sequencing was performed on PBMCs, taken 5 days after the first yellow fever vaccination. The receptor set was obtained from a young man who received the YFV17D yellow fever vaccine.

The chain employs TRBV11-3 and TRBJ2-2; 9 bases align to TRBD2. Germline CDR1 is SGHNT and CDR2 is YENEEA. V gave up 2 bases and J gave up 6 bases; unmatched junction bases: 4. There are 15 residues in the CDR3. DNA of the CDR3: TGTGCCAGCAGCTTACGGCGGGGGGGCCCCGGGGAGCTGTTTTTT. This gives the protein CASSLRRGGPGELFF. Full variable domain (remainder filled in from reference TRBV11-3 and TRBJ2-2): EAGVVQSPRYKIIEKKQPVAFWCNPISGHNTLYWYLQNLGQGPELLIRYENEEAVDDSQLPKDRFSAERLKGVDSTLKIQPAELGDSAVYLCASSLRRGGPGELFFGEGSRLTVL.

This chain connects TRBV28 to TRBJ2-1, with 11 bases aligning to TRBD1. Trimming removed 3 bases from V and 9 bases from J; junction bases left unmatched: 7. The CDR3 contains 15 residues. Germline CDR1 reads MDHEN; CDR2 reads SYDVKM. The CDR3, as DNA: TGTGCCAGCAGTTTTGCCGGACAGGGGGCGGCTGAGCAGTTCTTC. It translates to CASSFAGQGAAEQFF.

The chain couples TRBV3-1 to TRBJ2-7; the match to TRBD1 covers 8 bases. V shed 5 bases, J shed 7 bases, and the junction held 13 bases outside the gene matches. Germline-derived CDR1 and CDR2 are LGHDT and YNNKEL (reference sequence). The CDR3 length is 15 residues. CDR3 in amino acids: CASSLSYGQGREQYF. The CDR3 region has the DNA TGTGCCAGCAGCTTAAGTTACGGACAGGGCAGAGAGCAGTACTTC.

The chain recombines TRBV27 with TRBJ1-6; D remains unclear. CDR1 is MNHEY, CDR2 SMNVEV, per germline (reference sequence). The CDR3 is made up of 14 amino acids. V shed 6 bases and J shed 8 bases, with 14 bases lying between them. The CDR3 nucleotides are TGTGCCAGCAGACCCGACACGGAGTATTCACCCCTCCACTTT. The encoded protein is CASRPDTEYSPLHF.

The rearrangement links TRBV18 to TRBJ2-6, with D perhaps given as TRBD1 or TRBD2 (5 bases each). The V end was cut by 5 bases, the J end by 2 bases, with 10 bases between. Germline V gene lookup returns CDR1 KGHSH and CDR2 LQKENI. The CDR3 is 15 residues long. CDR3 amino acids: CASSNVGAGANVLTF. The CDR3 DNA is TGTGCCAGCTCAAACGTGGGGGCTGGGGCCAACGTCCTGACTTTC.

CDR3 bases: TGTGCCAGCAGCGCGACGGCCTACGAGCAGTACTTC. Residues: CASSATAYEQYF. The rearrangement links TRBV6-2 or TRBV6-3 to TRBJ2-7; D gene uncertain. CDR3 length: 12 residues. Germline CDR1 and CDR2: MNHEY and SVGEGT. Trimming removed 6 bases at V and 2 bases at J, with 8 bases between.

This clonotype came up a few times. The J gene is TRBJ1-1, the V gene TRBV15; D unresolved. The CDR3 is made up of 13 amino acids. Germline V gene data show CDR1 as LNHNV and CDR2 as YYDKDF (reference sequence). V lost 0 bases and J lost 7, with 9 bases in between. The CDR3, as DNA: TGTGCCACCAGCAGAGAGTGGGGAAATGAAGCTTTCTTT. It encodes CATSREWGNEAFF.

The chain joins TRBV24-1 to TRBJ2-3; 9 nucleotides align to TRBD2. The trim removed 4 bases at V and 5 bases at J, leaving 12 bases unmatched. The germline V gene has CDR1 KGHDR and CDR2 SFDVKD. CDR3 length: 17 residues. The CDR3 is CATSEPSGRGGQDTQYF. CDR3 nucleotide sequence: TGTGCCACCAGTGAACCTTCTGGGCGGGGGGGCCAAGATACGCAGTATTTT.

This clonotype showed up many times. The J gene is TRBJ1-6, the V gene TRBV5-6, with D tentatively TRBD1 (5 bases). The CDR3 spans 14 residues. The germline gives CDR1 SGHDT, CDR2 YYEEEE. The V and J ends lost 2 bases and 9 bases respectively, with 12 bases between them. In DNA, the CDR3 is TGTGCCAGCAGCTTAGAAGGGGCTGGTTCACCCCTCCACTTT. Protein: CASSLEGAGSPLHF.

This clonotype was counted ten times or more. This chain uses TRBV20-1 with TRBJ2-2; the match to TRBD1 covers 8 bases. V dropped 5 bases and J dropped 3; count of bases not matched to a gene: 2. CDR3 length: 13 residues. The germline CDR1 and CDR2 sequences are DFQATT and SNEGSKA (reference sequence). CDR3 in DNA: TGCAGTGCTGACAGGGGTTACACCGGGGAGCTGTTTTTT. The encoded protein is CSADRGYTGELFF.

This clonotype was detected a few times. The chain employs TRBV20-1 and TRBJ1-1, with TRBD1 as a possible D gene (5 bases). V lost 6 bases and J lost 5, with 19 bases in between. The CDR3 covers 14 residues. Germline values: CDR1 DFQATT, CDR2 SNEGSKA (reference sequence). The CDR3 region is CSARRAPGYTEAFF. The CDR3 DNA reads TGCAGTGCCCGACGCGCCCCAGGGTATACTGAAGCTTTCTTT.

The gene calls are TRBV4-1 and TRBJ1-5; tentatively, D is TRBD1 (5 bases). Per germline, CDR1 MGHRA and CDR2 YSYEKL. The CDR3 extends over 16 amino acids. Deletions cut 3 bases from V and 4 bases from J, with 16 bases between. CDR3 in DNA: TGCGCCAGCAGCCAGGAAACAGGAACCCAGAATCAGCCCCAGCATTTT. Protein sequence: CASSQETGTQNQPQHF.

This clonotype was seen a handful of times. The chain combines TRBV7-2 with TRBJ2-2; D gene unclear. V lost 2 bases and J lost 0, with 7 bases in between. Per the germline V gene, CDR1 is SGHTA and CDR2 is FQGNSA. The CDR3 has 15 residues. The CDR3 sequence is CASSLRVANTGELFF. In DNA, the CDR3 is TGTGCCAGCAGCTTAAGGGTCGCGAACACCGGGGAGCTGTTTTTT.

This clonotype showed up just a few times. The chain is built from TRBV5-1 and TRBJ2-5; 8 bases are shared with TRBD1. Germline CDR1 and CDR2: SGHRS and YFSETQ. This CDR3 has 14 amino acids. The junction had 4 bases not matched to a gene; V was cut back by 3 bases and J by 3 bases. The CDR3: CASSYGTGEETQYF. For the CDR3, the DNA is TGCGCCAGCAGCTATGGGACAGGTGAAGAGACCCAGTACTTC.

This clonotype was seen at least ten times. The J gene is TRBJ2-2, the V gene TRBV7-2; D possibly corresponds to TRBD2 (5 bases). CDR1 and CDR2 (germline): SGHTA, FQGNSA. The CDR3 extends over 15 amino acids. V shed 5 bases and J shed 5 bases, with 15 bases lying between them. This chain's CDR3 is CASSRGKARTGELFF. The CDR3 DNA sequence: TGTGCCAGCAGCCGAGGGAAGGCTCGAACCGGGGAGCTGTTTTTT.

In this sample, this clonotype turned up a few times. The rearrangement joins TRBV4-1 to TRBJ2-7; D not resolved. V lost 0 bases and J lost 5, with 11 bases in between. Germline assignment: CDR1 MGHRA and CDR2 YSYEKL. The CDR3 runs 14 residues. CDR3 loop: CASSQELLQDEQYF. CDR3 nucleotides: TGCGCCAGCAGCCAAGAACTGCTGCAAGACGAGCAGTACTTC.

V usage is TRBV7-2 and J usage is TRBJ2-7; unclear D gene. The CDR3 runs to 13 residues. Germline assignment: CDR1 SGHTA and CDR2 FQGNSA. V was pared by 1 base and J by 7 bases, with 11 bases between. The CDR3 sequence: CASSLGAPREQYF. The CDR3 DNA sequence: TGTGCCAGCAGCTTAGGTGCCCCGCGGGAGCAGTACTTC.

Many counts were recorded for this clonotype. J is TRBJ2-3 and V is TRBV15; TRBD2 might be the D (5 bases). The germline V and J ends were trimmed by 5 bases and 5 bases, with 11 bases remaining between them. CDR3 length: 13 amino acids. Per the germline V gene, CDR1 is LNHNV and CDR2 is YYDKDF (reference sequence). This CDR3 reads CATSVQRVDTQYF. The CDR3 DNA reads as TGTGCCACCAGCGTGCAGAGGGTAGATACGCAGTATTTT.